Below, 10 T cell receptor beta chains from the same sample are listed, as sequenced in a study of breast tumors, draining lymph nodes, adjacent tissues. Breast cancer patients provided tissue from their axillary draining lymph nodes. TCRdb reanalysed the multiplex PCR reads using MiXCR and keeps one entry per CDR3 protein. The sample has roughly 130,000 distinct CDR3 sequences; nearly 20% are singletons. Material: axillary lymph node tissue. The receptors originated from a female donor with breast cancer. Some clones in this sample may be carry-over from other donors' samples.

This clonotype was counted ten times or more. The chain is built from TRBV6-6 and TRBJ2-7, with 8 bases that match TRBD1. V trimming: 2 bases; J trimming: 6 bases; junction bases outside the gene matches: 9. The CDR3 is made up of 15 amino acids. Germline assignment: CDR1 MNHNY and CDR2 SVGAGI (reference sequence). Written as DNA, the CDR3 is TGTGCCAGCAGTTACAGGACAGGGAATCGTCTCGAGCAGTACTTC. It specifies CASSYRTGNRLEQYF.

Many counts were recorded for this clonotype. The J gene is TRBJ2-3, the V gene TRBV7-8; D is undetermined. Deletions cut 5 bases from V and 6 bases from J, with 21 bases between. Looked up from germline, CDR1 is SGHVS and CDR2 is FQNEAQ. There are 16 residues in the CDR3. CDR3 nucleotides: TGTGCCAGCAGCCTCGGCCCTATCGCCACTGGTGATACGCAGTATTTT. It is translated as CASSLGPIATGDTQYF.

This clonotype turned up a few times. The chain uses TRBV27 and TRBJ2-2; D remains unclear. With 5 bases removed from V and 5 bases from J, the gap between germline ends came to 9 bases. This CDR3 contains 13 residues. Germline CDR1 is MNHEY and CDR2 is SMNVEV (reference sequence). The CDR3 coding sequence is TGTGCCAGCAGTCTTTATAGAACCGGGGAGCTGTTTTTT. Protein product: CASSLYRTGELFF.

Regarding this clonotype: This clone may be a read error of a much larger clone one base away. No conserved phenylalanine or tryptophan is present at the end of the CDR3, so a read error is the likely explanation. CDR3 bases: TGCAGTGCTAGAGATCCCAGGGCCCTGCTCTATGGCTACACCCTC. This encodes CSARDPRALLYGYTL. This chain joins TRBV20-1 and TRBJ1-2; TRBD1 might be the D (5 bases). The CDR3 runs 15 residues. V shed 0 bases and J shed 4 bases, with 15 bases lying between them. Germline V lookup: CDR1 DFQATT, CDR2 SNEGSKA (reference sequence).

Many counts were recorded for this clonotype. The rearrangement uses TRBV4-1 and TRBJ2-1, with a tentative D call TRBD2 (6 bases). V lost 2 bases and J 0 bases, leaving 14 bases between the germline ends. From germline, CDR1 is MGHRA and CDR2 YSYEKL. This CDR3 is 17 amino acids long. DNA for the CDR3: TGCGCCAGCAGCCAATGGGGGGTAGGGAGCTCCTACAATGAGCAGTTCTTC. This gives the protein CASSQWGVGSSYNEQFF.

Many counts were recorded for this clonotype. This rearrangement joins TRBV4-1 to TRBJ1-2, with D perhaps TRBD1 (5 bases). The CDR3 totals 13 residues. V gave up 0 bases and J gave up 6 bases, with 8 bases separating them. Germline V gene data show CDR1 as MGHRA and CDR2 as YSYEKL. The CDR3 nucleotides read TGCGCCAGCAGCCAAGAGGGGGTTAATGGCTACACCTTC. This gives the protein CASSQEGVNGYTF.

This clonotype occurred many times. The chain links TRBV20-1 to TRBJ2-3; D may be TRBD1 (7 bases). V lost 3 bases, J lost 4 bases, and 17 bases lay in between. Germline V gene sequence: CDR1 DFQATT, CDR2 SNEGSKA (reference sequence). This CDR3 has 15 amino acids. The CDR3 DNA follows: TGCAGTGCTAGCCGTGGGGGCAGGGGGGCAGATACGCAGTATTTT. Protein product: CSASRGGRGADTQYF.

V and J are TRBV28 and TRBJ1-2; 7 bases are a match to TRBD1. V dropped 5 bases and J dropped 4; count of bases not matched to a gene: 10. The CDR3 consists of 15 residues. The germline CDR1 and CDR2 sequences are MDHEN and SYDVKM. CDR3 sequence reads: CASSHTRQGLYGYTF. The CDR3 DNA reads TGTGCCAGCAGTCACACTCGACAGGGACTCTATGGCTACACCTTC.

This chain uses TRBV20-1 with TRBJ2-1, with TRBD2 as a possible D gene (6 bases). Germline loops: CDR1 DFQATT, CDR2 SNEGSKA (reference sequence). CDR3 length equals 20 residues. V lost 5 bases and J lost 4, with 33 bases in between. The CDR3, as DNA: TGCAGTGCTCTCCCCGCGGGGAACTATCAACCTCGGGAATCATACAATGAGCAGTTCTTC. This translates into CSALPAGNYQPRESYNEQFF.

To note about this clonotype: This may arise from a read error, as a much more abundant clone is one base away. The chain is built from TRBV5-8 and TRBJ2-2, with D possibly TRBD2 on 5 matching bases. Per the germline V gene, CDR1 is SGHTS and CDR2 is YDEGEE. The CDR3 has 12 residues. The CDR3 nucleotides read TGTGCCAGCAGCCAAAACACCGGGGAGCTGTCTTTT. Translation: CASSQNTGELSF.